The rows below give T cell receptor beta chains drawn from one sample of a study of T cell repertoires in cytomegalovirus infection. No antigen is known for these receptors. TCRdb called the reads again in MiXCR, with one record for every CDR3 protein. Of some 30,000 distinct CDR3 sequences listed, around 20% are singletons. The sample consisted of CD8+ T cells from cultured PBMCs, taken from culture after CMV antigen stimulation. These receptors all stem from a human donor in good health (CMV status not recorded). Some clones in this sample may be carry-over from other donors' samples. CDR3s include the opening cysteine and the closing phenylalanine or tryptophan. The order of the fields is J gene, clone size, CDR3 length, D gene, V gene, CDR3 protein, CDR3 DNA. A D gene is named only where the DNA matches it firmly. Rows give clone size only sometimes, using once, few, many, or a class for an expanded clone.

J: TRBJ2-3; size: many; length: 16; D: TRBD2; V: TRBV6-5; CDR3: CASSYLSSGIPDTQYF; DNA: TGTGCCAGCAGTTACCTGTCTAGCGGGATCCCAGATACGCAGTATTTT
J: TRBJ2-1; size: -; length: 15; D: TRBD2; V: TRBV12-3/TRBV12-4; CDR3: CASSPLAGGNNEQFF; DNA: TGTGCCAGCAGTCCTTTAGCGGGAGGGAACAATGAGCAGTTCTTC
J: TRBJ1-3; size: few; length: 13; D: -; V: TRBV7-2; CDR3: CASSLGLQYTIYF; DNA: TGTGCCAGCAGCTTGGGCCTACAATACACCATATATTTT
J: TRBJ2-2; size: -; length: 14; D: TRBD2; V: TRBV2; CDR3: CASTGGLPTGELFF; DNA: TGTGCCAGCACGGGGGGGTTACCCACCGGGGAGCTGTTTTTT
J: TRBJ1-2; size: few; length: 15; D: -; V: TRBV7-9; CDR3: CASSEPLSINYGYTF; DNA: TGTGCCAGCAGCGAGCCGCTGTCAATTAACTATGGCTACACCTTC
J: TRBJ2-3; size: few; length: 16; D: -; V: TRBV7-9; CDR3: CASSPSLWGYTDTQYF; DNA: TGTGCCAGCAGCCCCTCTTTGTGGGGGTACACAGATACGCAGTATTTT
J: TRBJ2-4; size: -; length: 16; D: TRBD1; V: TRBV27; CDR3: CASSPGTGGLKNIQYF; DNA: TGTGCCAGCAGTCCCGGGACAGGGGGACTCAAAAACATTCAGTACTTC
J: TRBJ1-1; size: -; length: 13; D: -; V: TRBV6-5; CDR3: CASSYRGSTEAFF; DNA: TGTGCCAGCAGTTACAGAGGGTCCACTGAAGCTTTCTTT
J: TRBJ2-7; size: -; length: 12; D: -; V: TRBV27; CDR3: CASSLEGREQYF; DNA: TGTGCCAGCAGTTTGGAGGGACGCGAGCAGTACTTC
J: TRBJ2-7; size: few; length: 17; D: -; V: TRBV4-3; CDR3: CASSQETGGHVAYEQYF; DNA: TGCGCCAGCAGCCAAGAAACGGGGGGACATGTAGCCTACGAGCAGTACTTC
J: TRBJ2-7; size: -; length: 14; D: -; V: TRBV27; CDR3: CASSMGHRVYEQYF; DNA: TGTGCCAGCAGTATGGGCCATAGGGTCTACGAGCAGTACTTC
J: TRBJ2-1; size: many; length: 13; D: -; V: TRBV2; CDR3: CASSPQGFNEQFF; DNA: TGTGCCAGCAGTCCCCAGGGCTTCAATGAGCAGTTCTTC
J: TRBJ1-2; size: many; length: 13; D: -; V: TRBV28; CDR3: CASSRGNDYGYTF; DNA: TGTGCCAGCAGTAGGGGGAATGACTATGGCTACACCTTC
J: TRBJ2-6; size: -; length: 16; D: TRBD1; V: TRBV9; CDR3: CASSVGQGTGANVLTF; DNA: TGTGCCAGCAGCGTAGGACAGGGCACTGGGGCCAACGTCCTGACTTTC
J: TRBJ2-1; size: few; length: 14; D: -; V: TRBV7-2; CDR3: CASSLPGLVDEQFF; DNA: TGTGCCAGCAGCCTCCCGGGGTTGGTCGATGAGCAGTTCTTC
J: TRBJ1-2; size: many; length: 17; D: -; V: TRBV7-8; CDR3: CASSERTLSLINYGYTF; DNA: TGTGCCAGCAGCGAACGGACATTGTCCCTCATTAACTATGGCTACACCTTC
J: TRBJ2-7; size: few; length: 14; D: -; V: TRBV28; CDR3: CASSPHLNTYEQYF; DNA: TGTGCCAGCAGTCCCCACTTGAACACCTACGAGCAGTACTTC
J: TRBJ2-1; size: -; length: 16; D: TRBD2; V: TRBV6-6; CDR3: CASSYSSGGSYNEQFF; DNA: TGTGCCAGCAGTTACTCTTCGGGGGGGTCCTACAATGAGCAGTTCTTC
J: TRBJ2-6; size: many; length: 15; D: -; V: TRBV7-7; CDR3: CASSLAQSGANVLTF; DNA: TGTGCCAGCAGCTTAGCCCAATCTGGGGCCAACGTCCTGACTTTC
J: TRBJ2-1; size: -; length: 14; D: -; V: TRBV7-3; CDR3: CASSFGTSHNEQFF; DNA: TGTGCCAGCAGCTTCGGGACTTCCCACAATGAGCAGTTCTTC
J: TRBJ2-3; size: once; length: 17; D: -; V: TRBV20-1; CDR3: CSARDRGRAAPTDTQYF; DNA: TGCAGTGCTAGAGATCGAGGCAGGGCAGCACCCACAGATACGCAGTATTTT
J: TRBJ2-1; size: -; length: 17; D: -; V: TRBV7-9; CDR3: CASSSKGHLSSYNEQFF; DNA: TGTGCCAGCAGCTCGAAAGGACACCTAAGCTCCTACAATGAGCAGTTCTTC
J: TRBJ2-5; size: few; length: 15; D: -; V: TRBV19; CDR3: CAIPVRDTCAETQYF; DNA: TGTGCCATCCCCGTCCGGGACACTTGTGCAGAGACCCAGTACTTC
J: TRBJ2-5; size: -; length: 16; D: -; V: TRBV7-9; CDR3: CASSLGPKGWQETQYF; DNA: TGTGCCAGCAGCTTGGGTCCGAAAGGTTGGCAAGAGACCCAGTACTTC
J: TRBJ2-7; size: few; length: 16; D: -; V: TRBV28; CDR3: CASSSSGLAGSYEQYF; DNA: -
J: TRBJ1-5; size: -; length: 16; D: -; V: TRBV6-2/TRBV6-3; CDR3: CASSYVGAGTSQPQHF; DNA: TGTGCCAGCAGTTACGTGGGGGCCGGAACGTCTCAGCCCCAGCATTTT
J: TRBJ1-5; size: -; length: 15; D: -; V: TRBV20-1; CDR3: CSARVIGGLDQPQHF; DNA: TGCAGTGCTAGAGTAATTGGAGGGCTGGATCAGCCCCAGCATTTT
J: TRBJ2-1; size: few; length: 14; D: TRBD2; V: TRBV6-5; CDR3: CASSYSGGMGEQFF; DNA: TGTGCCAGCAGTTACAGCGGGGGCATGGGTGAGCAGTTCTTC
J: TRBJ2-7; size: many; length: 14; D: -; V: TRBV7-9; CDR3: CASSPRDPPYEQYF; DNA: TGTGCCAGCAGCCCACGGGACCCTCCCTACGAGCAGTACTTC
J: TRBJ2-5; size: -; length: 16; D: TRBD1; V: TRBV7-9; CDR3: CASSNSQGQGKETQYF; DNA: TGTGCCAGCAGCAATAGTCAAGGACAGGGGAAGGAGACCCAGTACTTC
J: TRBJ1-2; size: few; length: 11; D: -; V: TRBV11-1; CDR3: CASSTGYGYTF; DNA: TGTGCCAGCAGCACAGGGTATGGCTACACCTTC